The clone carrying this TCR beta chain came up once. The data were obtained in a study of blood T cell repertoires in COVID-19. The CDR3 is 17 amino acids. The germline V gene encodes CDR1 LNHDA and CDR2 SQIVND (reference sequence). Trimming removed 3 bases from V and 4 bases from J; junction bases left unmatched: 12. Sequencing used immunoSEQ multiplex PCR; TCRdb keeps in-frame clones, though not all of them. The sample holds about 50,000 clones, more than 80% seen once. Sequencing used peripheral blood. This clonotype was obtained from a human donor in a cohort sampled during active COVID-19. This chain connects TRBV19 to TRBJ1-2; 9 nucleotides align to TRBD1. The CDR3 bases are TGTGCCAGTAGTATGGGACAGGGCGCAGGGAGCAGCTATGGCTACACCTTC. Its translation is CASSMGQGAGSSYGYTF.